A selection of T cell receptor beta chains follows, all from one sample in a study of blood T cells in healthy people across ages. TCRdb used MiXCR to reprocess the 5' RACE reads, holding one entry per CDR3 protein. The table lists roughly 800,000 distinct CDR3 sequences, roughly 50% of them singletons. What was sequenced was blood. Every receptor here comes from a man aged 25 to 40 in good health. CDR3s include the opening cysteine and the closing phenylalanine or tryptophan.

V	J	CDR3
TRBV29-1	TRBJ2-3	CSVRRESSDTQYF
TRBV6-5	TRBJ2-3	CASSYLGLADTQYF
TRBV7-2	TRBJ2-3	CASGLAGWATDTQYF
TRBV6-2/TRBV6-3	TRBJ2-3	CASSVPGVLTDTQYF
TRBV9	TRBJ2-3	CASSTTSGGNTDTQYF
TRBV7-2	TRBJ2-5	CASTWGAEETQYF
TRBV5-1	TRBJ2-1	CASSLVLAGGLNNEQFF
TRBV7-2	TRBJ2-1	CASSSQYQQFF
TRBV7-2	TRBJ2-1	CASSSGGGGANEQFF
TRBV20-1	TRBJ2-5	CSARHRLRVETQYF
TRBV5-6	TRBJ2-3	CASSFIGISSTDTQYF
TRBV7-2	TRBJ2-5	CASSLMGEQYF
TRBV20-1	TRBJ1-2	CSASAGGLYGYTF
TRBV20-1	TRBJ2-1	CSALRQGNEQFF
TRBV11-1	TRBJ2-5	CASSSTTSSQETQYF
TRBV12-3/TRBV12-4	TRBJ1-5	CATTDRGPHQPQHF
TRBV13	TRBJ2-7	CASSLGSGAGSYEQYF
TRBV29-1	TRBJ2-1	CSVEGTAGAHNEQFF
TRBV9	TRBJ2-2	CASSVGGGRAGELFF
TRBV3-1	TRBJ2-7	CASSQTSGRTEQYF
TRBV6-1	TRBJ2-7	CASSEASLPTGEQYF
TRBV4-2	TRBJ2-5	CASSLRRDRGIYNYNEQYF
TRBV20-1	TRBJ2-3	CSAPGLAGGPTDTQYF
TRBV12-3/TRBV12-4	TRBJ2-1	CASRNYSGRGSYNEQFF
TRBV7-7	TRBJ2-2	CASSLGGLAETPNTGELFF
TRBV7-2	TRBJ2-7	CASSDREGGTYEQYF
TRBV7-2	TRBJ2-1	CASSPSRRGYNEQFF
TRBV30	TRBJ2-3	CAWSLGNTDTQYF
TRBV29-1	TRBJ2-3	CSVEGRTDTQYF
TRBV20-1	TRBJ2-5	CSARVYLQGAQYF
TRBV4-3	TRBJ2-5	CASSQEWAQETQYF
TRBV25-1	TRBJ1-2	CAASGWIYGYTF
TRBV5-1	TRBJ1-2	CASSSRTQQGNYGYTF
TRBV20-1	TRBJ2-5	CSARFGVSQYF
TRBV7-9	-	CASSLGDRSWGETQYF
TRBV3-1	TRBJ2-5	CASSQAEQETQYF
TRBV3-1	TRBJ1-5	CASSQAYSNQPQHF
TRBV5-1	TRBJ2-3	CASSSLLGFGTDTQYF
TRBV10-3	-	CAISDKGQHLYEQYF
TRBV12-3/TRBV12-4	TRBJ2-7	CASSLGHVYEQYF
TRBV28	TRBJ2-7	CASSLIREATYEQYF
TRBV12-3/TRBV12-4	TRBJ2-3	CASSFGGGADVEYF
TRBV28	TRBJ1-1	CASSLRGSDEAFF
TRBV6-5	TRBJ1-2	CASSYLRPGFGGYTF
TRBV12-3/TRBV12-4	TRBJ2-3	CASSVGTGLDTQYF
TRBV6-1	TRBJ1-5	CASLYLEASNQPQHF
TRBV29-1	TRBJ2-4	CSVEDRVENIQYF
TRBV7-2	-	CASSLVRLAEGNEQFF
TRBV5-6	-	CASSLQMTEQYF
TRBV29-1	-	CSVEGGKSSYNEQYF
TRBV4-2	TRBJ1-1	CASQQGTTEAFF
TRBV3-1	TRBJ2-7	CASSDRDTGSYEQYF
TRBV3-1	TRBJ1-2	CASSLATHWDNYGYTF
TRBV12-3/TRBV12-4	TRBJ2-1	CASSFGTLLNEQFF
TRBV7-9	-	CASTLEGTNEQYF
TRBV3-1	TRBJ2-1	CASSQDRRDRKNEQFF
TRBV9	TRBJ2-7	CASSAYRGDTSRPYEQYF
TRBV4-2	TRBJ2-7	CASSQGVGGSSDQYEQYF